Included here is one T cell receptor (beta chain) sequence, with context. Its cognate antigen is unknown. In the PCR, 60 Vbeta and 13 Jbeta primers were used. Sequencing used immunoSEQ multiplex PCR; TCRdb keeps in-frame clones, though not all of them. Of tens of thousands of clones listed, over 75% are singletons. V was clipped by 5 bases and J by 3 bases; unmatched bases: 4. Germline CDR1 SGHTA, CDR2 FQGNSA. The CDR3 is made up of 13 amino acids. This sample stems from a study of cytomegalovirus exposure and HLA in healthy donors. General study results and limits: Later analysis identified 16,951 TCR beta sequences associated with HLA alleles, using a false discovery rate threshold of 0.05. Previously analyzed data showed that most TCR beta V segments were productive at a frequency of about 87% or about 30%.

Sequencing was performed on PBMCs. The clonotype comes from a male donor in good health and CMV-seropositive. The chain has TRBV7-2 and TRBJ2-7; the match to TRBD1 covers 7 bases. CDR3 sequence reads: CASSQRQGYEQYF. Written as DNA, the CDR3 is TGTGCCAGCAGCCAACGACAGGGCTACGAGCAGTACTTC.